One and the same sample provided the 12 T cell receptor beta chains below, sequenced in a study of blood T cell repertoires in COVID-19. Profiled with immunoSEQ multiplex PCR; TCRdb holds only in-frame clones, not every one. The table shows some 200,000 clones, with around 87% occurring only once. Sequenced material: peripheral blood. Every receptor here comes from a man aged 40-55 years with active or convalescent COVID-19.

CDR3 sequence: CASSPGRVSYEQYF. CDR3 DNA sequence: TGTGCCAGCAGCCCAGGCAGGGTCTCCTACGAGCAGTACTTC. V gene TRBV27 combines with J gene TRBJ2-7, with a possible D match to TRBD1 (5 bases). With 6 bases removed from V and 0 bases from J, the gap between germline ends came to 12 bases. CDR3 length equals 14 residues. Germline-derived CDR1 and CDR2 are MNHEY and SMNVEV (reference sequence).

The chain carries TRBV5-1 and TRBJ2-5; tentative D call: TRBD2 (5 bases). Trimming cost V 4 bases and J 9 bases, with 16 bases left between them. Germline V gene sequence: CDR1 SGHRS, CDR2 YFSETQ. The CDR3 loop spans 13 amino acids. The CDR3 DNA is TGCGCCAGCAGCCTAGAAGCGGTCGGGGCCCAGTACTTC. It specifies CASSLEAVGAQYF.

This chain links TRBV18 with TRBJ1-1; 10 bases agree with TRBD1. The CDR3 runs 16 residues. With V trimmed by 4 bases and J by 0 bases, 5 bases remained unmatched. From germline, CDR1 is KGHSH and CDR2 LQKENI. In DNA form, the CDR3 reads TGTGCCAGCTCACTGGGACAGGGGTGGATGAACACTGAAGCTTTCTTT. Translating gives CASSLGQGWMNTEAFF.

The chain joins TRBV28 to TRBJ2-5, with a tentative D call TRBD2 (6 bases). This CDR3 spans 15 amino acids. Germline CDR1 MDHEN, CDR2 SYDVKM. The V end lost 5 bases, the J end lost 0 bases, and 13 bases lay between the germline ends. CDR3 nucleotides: TGTGCCAGCAGTCCACCCCGGGGGAACCAAGAGACCCAGTACTTC. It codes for CASSPPRGNQETQYF.

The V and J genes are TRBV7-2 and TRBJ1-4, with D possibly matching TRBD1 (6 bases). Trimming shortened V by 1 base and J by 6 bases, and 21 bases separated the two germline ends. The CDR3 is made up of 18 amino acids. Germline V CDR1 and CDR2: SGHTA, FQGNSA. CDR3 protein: CASSLGSPGGAFDEKLFF. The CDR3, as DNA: TGTGCCAGCAGCTTAGGATCCCCCGGGGGGGCATTTGATGAAAAACTGTTTTTT.

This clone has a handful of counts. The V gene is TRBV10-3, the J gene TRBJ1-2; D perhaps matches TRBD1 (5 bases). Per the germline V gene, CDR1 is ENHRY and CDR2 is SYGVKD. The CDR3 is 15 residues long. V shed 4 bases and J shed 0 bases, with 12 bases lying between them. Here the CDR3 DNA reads TGTGCCATCAGTGGGGGGGAACACGCTAACTATGGCTACACCTTC. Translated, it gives CAISGGEHANYGYTF.

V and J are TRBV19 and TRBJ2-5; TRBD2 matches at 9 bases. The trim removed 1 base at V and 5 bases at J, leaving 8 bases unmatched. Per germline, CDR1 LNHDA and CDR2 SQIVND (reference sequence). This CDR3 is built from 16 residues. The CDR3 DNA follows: TGTGCCAGTAGTATAGGGGTAGGGACTAGCCTTGAGACCCAGTACTTC. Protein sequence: CASSIGVGTSLETQYF.

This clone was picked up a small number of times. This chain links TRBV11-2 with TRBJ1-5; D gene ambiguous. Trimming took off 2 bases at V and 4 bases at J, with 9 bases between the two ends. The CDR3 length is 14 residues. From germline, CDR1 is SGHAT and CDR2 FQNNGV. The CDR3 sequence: CASSLTPGNQPQHF. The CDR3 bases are TGTGCCAGCAGCTTAACGCCAGGTAATCAGCCCCAGCATTTT.

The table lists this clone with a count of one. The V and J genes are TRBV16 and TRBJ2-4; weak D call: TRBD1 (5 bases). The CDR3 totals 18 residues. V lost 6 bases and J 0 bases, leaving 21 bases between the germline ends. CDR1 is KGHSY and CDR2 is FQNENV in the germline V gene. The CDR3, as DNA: TGTGCCAGCAGTTCCTTTAGTTGGGCCGACAGAGCCAAAAACATTCAGTACTTC. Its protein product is CASSSFSWADRAKNIQYF.

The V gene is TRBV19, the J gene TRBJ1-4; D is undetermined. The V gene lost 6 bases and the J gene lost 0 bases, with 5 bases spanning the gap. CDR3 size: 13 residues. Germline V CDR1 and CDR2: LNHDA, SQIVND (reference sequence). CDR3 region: CASSIATNEKLFF. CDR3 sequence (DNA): TGTGCCAGTAGCATTGCAACTAATGAAAAACTGTTTTTT.

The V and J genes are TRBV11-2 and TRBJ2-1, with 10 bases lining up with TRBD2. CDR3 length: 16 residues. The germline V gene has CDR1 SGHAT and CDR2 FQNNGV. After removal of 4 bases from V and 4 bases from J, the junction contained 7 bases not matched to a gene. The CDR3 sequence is CASSWLAGGAYNEQFF. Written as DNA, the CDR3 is TGTGCCAGCAGCTGGTTAGCGGGGGGAGCATACAATGAGCAGTTCTTC.

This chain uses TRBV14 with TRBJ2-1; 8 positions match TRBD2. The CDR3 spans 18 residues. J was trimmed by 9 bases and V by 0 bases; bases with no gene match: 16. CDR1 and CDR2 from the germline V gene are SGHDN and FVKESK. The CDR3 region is CASSQERTSPSLQFEQFF. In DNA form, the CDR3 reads TGTGCCAGCAGCCAAGAGCGGACTAGCCCGAGTTTACAATTTGAGCAGTTCTTC.